Below are 10 T cell receptor beta chains sequenced from a single sample in a study of shared clonotypes between healthy human individuals. Measured with immunoSEQ multiplex PCR; TCRdb has only the in-frame clones, and not every one. The data hold just over 2,000,000 clones, with approximately 95% observed a single time. Naive CD8 cells, CD45RO-negative and positively selected for CCR7, excluded terminally differentiated effector memory CD45RA+ cells. Sample: naive CD8+ T cells sorted from blood. All receptors derive from a man aged 18 to 30 in good health.

The chain has TRBV6-6 and TRBJ2-5; 11 nucleotides align to TRBD1. The CDR3 sequence is 16 residues long. Germline values: CDR1 MNHNY, CDR2 SVGAGI (reference sequence). V was pared by 2 bases and J by 5 bases, with 7 bases of the junction left unmatched. The CDR3 DNA reads TGTGCCAGCAGTTACACCGGGACAGGGGGGTCGGAGACCCAGTACTTC. Translation gives CASSYTGTGGSETQYF.

V usage is TRBV19 and J usage is TRBJ2-7; no reliable D call. The CDR3 has 12 amino acids. The germline V gene encodes CDR1 LNHDA and CDR2 SQIVND (reference sequence). The ends were cut back, 8 bases at V and 3 bases at J, with 11 bases in the middle. CDR3 loop: CASGTANYEQYF. The CDR3 region has the DNA TGTGCCAGTGGAACAGCAAACTACGAGCAGTACTTC.

The chain has TRBV7-6 and TRBJ2-5; D unresolved. The V gene's germline CDR1 is SGHVS and CDR2 FNYEAQ. The CDR3 extends over 13 amino acids. V was shortened by 0 bases and J by 5 bases, with 7 bases between the two germline ends. Written as DNA, the CDR3 is TGTGCCAGCAGCTTAGCGCACCTGGAGACCCAGTACTTC. It is translated as CASSLAHLETQYF.

The chain is built from TRBV5-1 and TRBJ2-1; perhaps D is TRBD1 or TRBD2 (6 bases each). V lost 3 bases and J 6 bases, leaving 13 bases between the germline ends. Germline CDR1 and CDR2: SGHRS and YFSETQ. The CDR3 is made up of 14 amino acids. The CDR3 DNA follows: TGCGCCAGCAGCTGGAGGGGGGAGCGCAATGAGCAGTTCTTC. Amino acids: CASSWRGERNEQFF.

This chain joins TRBV2 and TRBJ1-5, with D possibly matching TRBD1 (5 bases). The CDR3 is made up of 16 amino acids. The V end was cut by 6 bases, the J end by 2 bases, with 17 bases between. Germline V lookup: CDR1 SNHLY, CDR2 FYNNEI. The CDR3 nucleotides read TGTGCCAGCAGATCTACGGGGACCCAAGGCAATCAGCCCCAGCATTTT. The encoded protein is CASRSTGTQGNQPQHF.

The chain recombines TRBV7-9 with TRBJ2-7; possibly TRBD2 for D (7 bases). Trimming took 5 bases from V and 5 from J, leaving 22 bases between them. CDR1 and CDR2 from the germline V gene are SEHNR and FQNEAQ (reference sequence). CDR3 length equals 16 residues. The CDR3 sequence: CASSPWMGAGEDEQYF. The CDR3 bases are TGTGCCAGCAGCCCATGGATGGGGGCGGGAGAGGACGAGCAGTACTTC.

The gene calls are TRBV5-1 and TRBJ2-7; perhaps D is TRBD1 or TRBD2 (5 bases each). The CDR3 has 14 amino acids. V was cut by 3 bases and J by 5 bases, with 15 bases left in between. Per the germline V gene, CDR1 is SGHRS and CDR2 is YFSETQ. CDR3 DNA sequence: TGCGCCAGCAGCTCGGGACGGGCATTAGACGAGCAGTACTTC. As protein: CASSSGRALDEQYF.

This chain links TRBV20-1 with TRBJ1-1; D not resolved. The V end was cut by 4 bases, the J end by 7 bases, with 10 bases between. The CDR3 is made up of 11 amino acids. Germline V lookup: CDR1 DFQATT, CDR2 SNEGSKA (reference sequence). In DNA form, the CDR3 reads TGCAGTGCTAAAGGGTCTTTTGAAGCTTTCTTT. Translation: CSAKGSFEAFF.

The J gene is TRBJ2-7, the V gene TRBV21-1; the table names TRBD2, a call not compared with the DNA. TRBV21-1 represents a pseudogene. This CDR3 comprises 22 residues. CDR3 region: CASSKEVGPRISGRTSPYEQYF. In nucleotides, the CDR3 is TGTGCCAGCAGCAAAGAGGTGGGACCGAGGATTAGCGGGAGGACCAGCCCGTACGAGCAGTACTTC.

Here the CDR3 reads CASSLVGGLAWETQYF. The CDR3 region has the DNA TGTGCCAGCAGCTTAGTGGGGGGACTAGCGTGGGAGACCCAGTACTTC. The chain combines TRBV11-2 with TRBJ2-5, with 10 positions matching TRBD2. The V gene end was trimmed by 1 base and the J gene end by 5 bases; junction bases not matched to a gene: 7. CDR1 SGHAT and CDR2 FQNNGV come from the germline V gene. The CDR3 contains 16 residues. Combining the CDR3 with reference TRBV11-2 and TRBJ2-5 gives the whole variable domain EAGVAQSPRYKIIEKRQSVAFWCNPISGHATLYWYQQILGQGPKLLIQFQNNGVVDDSQLPKDRFSAERLKGVDSTLKIQPAKLEDSAVYLCASSLVGGLAWETQYFGPGTRLLVL.